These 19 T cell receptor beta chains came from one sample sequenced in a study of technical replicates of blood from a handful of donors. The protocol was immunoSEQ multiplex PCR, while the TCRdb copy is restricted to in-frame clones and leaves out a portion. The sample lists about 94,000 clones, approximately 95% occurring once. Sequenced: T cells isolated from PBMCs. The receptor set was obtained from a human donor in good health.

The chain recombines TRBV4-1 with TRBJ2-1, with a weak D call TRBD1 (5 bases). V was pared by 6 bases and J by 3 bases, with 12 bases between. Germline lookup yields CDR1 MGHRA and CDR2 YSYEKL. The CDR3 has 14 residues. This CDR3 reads CASRTDRGYNEQFF. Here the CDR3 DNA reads TGCGCCAGCAGAACCGATAGGGGCTACAATGAGCAGTTCTTC.

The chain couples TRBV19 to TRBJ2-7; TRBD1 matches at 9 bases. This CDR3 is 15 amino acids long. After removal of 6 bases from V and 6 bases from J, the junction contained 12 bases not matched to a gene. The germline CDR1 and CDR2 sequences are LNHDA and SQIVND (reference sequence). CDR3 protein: CASRSSPGQGTEQYF. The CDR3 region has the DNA TGTGCCAGTAGGTCCTCCCCGGGACAGGGTACCGAGCAGTACTTC.

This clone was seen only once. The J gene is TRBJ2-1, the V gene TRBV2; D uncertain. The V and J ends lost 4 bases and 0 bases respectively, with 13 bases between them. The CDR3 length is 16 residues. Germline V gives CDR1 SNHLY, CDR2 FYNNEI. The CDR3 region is CASSGFSEYSYNEQFF. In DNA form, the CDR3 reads TGTGCCAGCAGTGGCTTTTCAGAATACTCCTACAATGAGCAGTTCTTC.

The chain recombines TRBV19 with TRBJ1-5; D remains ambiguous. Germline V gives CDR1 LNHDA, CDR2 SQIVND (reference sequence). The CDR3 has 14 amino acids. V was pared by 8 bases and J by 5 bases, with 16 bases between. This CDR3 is CASETARNYQPQHF. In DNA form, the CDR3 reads TGTGCCAGTGAAACAGCACGTAACTATCAGCCCCAGCATTTT.

DNA for the CDR3: TGTGCCAGCAGCCTAGCCCGGACAGGGGATGAAAAACTGTTTTTT. Translation gives CASSLARTGDEKLFF. The V and J genes are TRBV28 and TRBJ1-4; 9 bases fit TRBD1. Per the germline V gene, CDR1 is MDHEN and CDR2 is SYDVKM. J was trimmed by 6 bases and V by 6 bases; bases with no gene match: 8. This CDR3 has 15 amino acids.

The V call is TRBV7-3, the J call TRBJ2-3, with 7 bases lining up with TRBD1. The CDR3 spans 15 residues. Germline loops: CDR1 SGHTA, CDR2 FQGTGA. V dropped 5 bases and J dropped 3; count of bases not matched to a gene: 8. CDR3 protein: CASSPKGQITDTQYF. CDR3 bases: TGTGCCAGCAGCCCAAAGGGACAGATAACAGATACGCAGTATTTT. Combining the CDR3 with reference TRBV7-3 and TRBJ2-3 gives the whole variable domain GAGVSQTPSNKVTEKGKYVELRCDPISGHTALYWYRQSLGQGPEFLIYFQGTGAADDSGLPNDRFFAVRPEGSVSTLKIQRTERGDSAVYLCASSPKGQITDTQYFGPGTRLTVL.

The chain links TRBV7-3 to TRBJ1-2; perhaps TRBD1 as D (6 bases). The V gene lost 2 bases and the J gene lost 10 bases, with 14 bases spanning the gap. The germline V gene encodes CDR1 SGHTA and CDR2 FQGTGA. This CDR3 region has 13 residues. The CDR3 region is CASSLDPGQIYTF. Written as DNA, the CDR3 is TGTGCCAGCAGCTTAGACCCGGGACAAATCTACACCTTC.

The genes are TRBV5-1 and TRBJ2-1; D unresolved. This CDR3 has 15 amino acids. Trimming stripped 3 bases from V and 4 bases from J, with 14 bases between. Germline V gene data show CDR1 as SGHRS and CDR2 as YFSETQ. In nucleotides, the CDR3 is TGCGCCAGCAGCTGGGCCTCCAACGCGTACAATGAGCAGTTCTTC. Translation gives CASSWASNAYNEQFF.

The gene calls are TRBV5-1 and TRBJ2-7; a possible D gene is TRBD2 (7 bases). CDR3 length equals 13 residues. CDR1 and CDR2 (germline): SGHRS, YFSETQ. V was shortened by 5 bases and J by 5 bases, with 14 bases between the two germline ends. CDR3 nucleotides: TGCGCCAGCAGTGCGGGGGCTAGTGACGAGCAGTACTTC. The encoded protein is CASSAGASDEQYF.

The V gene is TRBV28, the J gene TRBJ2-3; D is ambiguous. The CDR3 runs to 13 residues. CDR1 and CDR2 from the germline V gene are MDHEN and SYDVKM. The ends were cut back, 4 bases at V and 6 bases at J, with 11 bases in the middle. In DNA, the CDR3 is TGTGCCAGCAGTTCCCCCCAGGCCGATACGCAGTATTTT. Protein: CASSSPQADTQYF.

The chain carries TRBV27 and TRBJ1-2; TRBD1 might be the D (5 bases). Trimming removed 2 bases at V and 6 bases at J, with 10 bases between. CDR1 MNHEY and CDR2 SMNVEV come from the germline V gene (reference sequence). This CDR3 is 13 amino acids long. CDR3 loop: CASSLNQGNGYTF. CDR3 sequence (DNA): TGTGCCAGCAGTTTAAATCAGGGTAATGGCTACACCTTC.

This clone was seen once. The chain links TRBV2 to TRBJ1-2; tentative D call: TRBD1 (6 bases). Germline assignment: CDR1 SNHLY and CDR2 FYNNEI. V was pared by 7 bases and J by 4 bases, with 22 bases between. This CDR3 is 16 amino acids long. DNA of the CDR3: TGTGCCAGCATCGAACGCCCCTTACAGGGACCCTATGGCTACACCTTC. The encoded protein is CASIERPLQGPYGYTF.

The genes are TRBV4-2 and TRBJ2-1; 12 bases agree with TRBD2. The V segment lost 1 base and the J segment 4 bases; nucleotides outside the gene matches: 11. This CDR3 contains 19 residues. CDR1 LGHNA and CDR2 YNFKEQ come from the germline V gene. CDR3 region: CASSQASSTSGRLYNEQFF. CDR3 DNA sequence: TGTGCCAGCAGCCAAGCTTCGTCTACTAGCGGGAGGCTATACAATGAGCAGTTCTTC.

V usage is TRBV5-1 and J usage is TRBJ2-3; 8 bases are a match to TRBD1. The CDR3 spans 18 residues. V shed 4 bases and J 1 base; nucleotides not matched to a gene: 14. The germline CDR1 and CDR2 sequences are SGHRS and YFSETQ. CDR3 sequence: CASSPGQGGALGTDTQYF. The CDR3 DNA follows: TGCGCCAGCAGCCCCGGACAGGGTGGGGCATTGGGCACAGATACGCAGTATTTT.

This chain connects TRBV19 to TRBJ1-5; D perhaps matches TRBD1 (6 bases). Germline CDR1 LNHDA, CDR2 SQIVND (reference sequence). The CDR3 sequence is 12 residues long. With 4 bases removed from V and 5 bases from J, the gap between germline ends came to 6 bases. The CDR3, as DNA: TGTGCCAGTAGTAGGACAGATCAGCCCCAGCATTTT. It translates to CASSRTDQPQHF.

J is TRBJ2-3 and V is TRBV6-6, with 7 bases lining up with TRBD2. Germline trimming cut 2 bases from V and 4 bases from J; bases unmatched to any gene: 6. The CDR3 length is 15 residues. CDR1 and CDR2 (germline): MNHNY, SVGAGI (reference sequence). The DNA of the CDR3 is TGTGCCAGCAGTTACGCCGGGGGGAGATCAGATACGCAGTATTTT. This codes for CASSYAGGRSDTQYF.

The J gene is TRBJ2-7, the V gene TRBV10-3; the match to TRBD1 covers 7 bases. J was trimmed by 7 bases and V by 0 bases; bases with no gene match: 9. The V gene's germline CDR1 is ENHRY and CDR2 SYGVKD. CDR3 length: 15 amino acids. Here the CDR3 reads CAISESTGVLWEQYF. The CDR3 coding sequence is TGTGCCATCAGTGAGTCAACAGGGGTCCTTTGGGAGCAGTACTTC.

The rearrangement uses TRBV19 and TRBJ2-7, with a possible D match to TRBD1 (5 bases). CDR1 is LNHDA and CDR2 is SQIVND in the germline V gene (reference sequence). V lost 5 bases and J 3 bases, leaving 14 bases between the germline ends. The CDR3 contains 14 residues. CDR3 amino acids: CASSRVDSYYEQYF. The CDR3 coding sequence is TGTGCCAGTAGTCGGGTAGACAGCTACTACGAGCAGTACTTC.

CDR3 sequence: CASSQATGWNTEAFF. The CDR3 nucleotides read TGCGCCAGCAGCCAAGCTACAGGTTGGAACACTGAAGCTTTCTTT. The chain employs TRBV4-1 and TRBJ1-1; D might be TRBD1 (5 bases). There are 15 residues in the CDR3. Germline V gene data show CDR1 as MGHRA and CDR2 as YSYEKL. V shed 1 base and J shed 1 base, with 10 bases lying between them.